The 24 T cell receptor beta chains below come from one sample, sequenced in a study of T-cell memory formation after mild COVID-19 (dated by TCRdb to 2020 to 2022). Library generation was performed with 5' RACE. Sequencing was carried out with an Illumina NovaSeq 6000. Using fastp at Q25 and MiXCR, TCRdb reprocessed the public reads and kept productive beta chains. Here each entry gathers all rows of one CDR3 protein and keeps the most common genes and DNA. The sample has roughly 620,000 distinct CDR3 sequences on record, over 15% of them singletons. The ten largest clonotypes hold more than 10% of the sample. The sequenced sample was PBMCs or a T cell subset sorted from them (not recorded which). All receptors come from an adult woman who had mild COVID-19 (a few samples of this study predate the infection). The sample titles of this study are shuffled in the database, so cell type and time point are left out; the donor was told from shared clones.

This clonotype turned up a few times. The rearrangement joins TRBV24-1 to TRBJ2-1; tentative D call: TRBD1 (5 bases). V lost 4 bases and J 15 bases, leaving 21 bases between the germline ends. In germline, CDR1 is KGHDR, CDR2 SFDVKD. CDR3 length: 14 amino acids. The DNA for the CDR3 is TGTGCCACCAGTGAGAGTGGGGAACGGGCAGGGTGGTTCTTC. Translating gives CATSESGERAGWFF.

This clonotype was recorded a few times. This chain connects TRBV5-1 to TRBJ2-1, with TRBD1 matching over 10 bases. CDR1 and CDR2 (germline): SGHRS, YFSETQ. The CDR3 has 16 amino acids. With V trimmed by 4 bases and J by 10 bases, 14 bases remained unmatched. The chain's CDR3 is CASSKEGQGFGFEQFF. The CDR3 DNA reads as TGCGCCAGCAGCAAGGAGGGACAGGGGTTTGGGTTCGAGCAGTTCTTC.

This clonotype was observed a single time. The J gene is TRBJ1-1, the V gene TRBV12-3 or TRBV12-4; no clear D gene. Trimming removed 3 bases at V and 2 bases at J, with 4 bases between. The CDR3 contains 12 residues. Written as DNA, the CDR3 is TGTGCCAGCAGTTTTCATAACACTGAAGCTTTCTTT. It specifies CASSFHNTEAFF.

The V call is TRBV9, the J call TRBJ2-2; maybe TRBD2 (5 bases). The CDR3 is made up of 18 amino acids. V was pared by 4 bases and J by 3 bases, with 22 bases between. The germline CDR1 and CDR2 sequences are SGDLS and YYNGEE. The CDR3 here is CASSRPRRSGGHTGELFF. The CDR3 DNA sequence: TGTGCCAGCAGCCGGCCTAGGAGGAGCGGCGGCCACACCGGGGAGCTGTTTTTT.

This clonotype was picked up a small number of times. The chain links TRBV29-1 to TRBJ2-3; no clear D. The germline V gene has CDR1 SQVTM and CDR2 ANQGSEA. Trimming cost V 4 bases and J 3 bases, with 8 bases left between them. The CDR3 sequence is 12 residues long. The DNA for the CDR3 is TGCAGCGTTGTCCTGGGGACAGATACGCAGTATTTT. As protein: CSVVLGTDTQYF.

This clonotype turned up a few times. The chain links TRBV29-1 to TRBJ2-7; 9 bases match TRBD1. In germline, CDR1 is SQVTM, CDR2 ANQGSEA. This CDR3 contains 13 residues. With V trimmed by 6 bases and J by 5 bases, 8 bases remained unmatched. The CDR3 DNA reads TGCAGCGTCAGAACCGGGACAGGGAACGAGCAGTACTTC. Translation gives CSVRTGTGNEQYF.

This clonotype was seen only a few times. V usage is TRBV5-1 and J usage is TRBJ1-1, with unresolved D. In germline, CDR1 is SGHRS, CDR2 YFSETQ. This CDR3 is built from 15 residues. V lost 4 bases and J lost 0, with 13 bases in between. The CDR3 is CASSPRASLNTEAFF. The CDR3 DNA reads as TGCGCCAGCAGCCCTAGGGCCTCGTTGAACACTGAAGCTTTCTTT.

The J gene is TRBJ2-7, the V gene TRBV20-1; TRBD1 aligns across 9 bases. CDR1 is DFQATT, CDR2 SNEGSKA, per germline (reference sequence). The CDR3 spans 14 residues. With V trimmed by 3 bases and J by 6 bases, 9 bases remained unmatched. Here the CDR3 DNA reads TGCAGTGCTAGCCGGACAGGGGAGTTCATCGAGCAGTACTTC. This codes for CSASRTGEFIEQYF.

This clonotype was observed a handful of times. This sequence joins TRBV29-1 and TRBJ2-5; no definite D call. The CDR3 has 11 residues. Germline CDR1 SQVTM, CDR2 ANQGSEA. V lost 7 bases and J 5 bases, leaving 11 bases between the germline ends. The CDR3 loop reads CSGPLGETQYF. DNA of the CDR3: TGCAGCGGGCCGTTGGGGGAGACCCAGTACTTC.

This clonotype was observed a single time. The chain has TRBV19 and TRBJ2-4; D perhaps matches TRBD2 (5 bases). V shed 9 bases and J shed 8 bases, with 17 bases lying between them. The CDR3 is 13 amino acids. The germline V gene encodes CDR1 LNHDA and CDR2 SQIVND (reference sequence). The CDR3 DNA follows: TGTGCCAGCTCACACGGGAACGTGGACATTCAGTACTTC. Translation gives CASSHGNVDIQYF.

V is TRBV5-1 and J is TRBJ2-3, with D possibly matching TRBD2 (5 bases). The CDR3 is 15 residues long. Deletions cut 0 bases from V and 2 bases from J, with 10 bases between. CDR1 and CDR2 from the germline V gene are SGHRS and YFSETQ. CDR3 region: CASSLERSDTDTQYF. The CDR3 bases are TGCGCCAGCAGCTTGGAGCGGTCCGACACAGATACGCAGTATTTT.

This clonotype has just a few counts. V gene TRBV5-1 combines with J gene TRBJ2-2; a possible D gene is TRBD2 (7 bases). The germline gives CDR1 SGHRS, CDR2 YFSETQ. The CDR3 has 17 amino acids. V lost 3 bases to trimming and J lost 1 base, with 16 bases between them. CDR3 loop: CASSSRGQGRNTGELFF. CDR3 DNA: TGCGCCAGCAGCTCGCGGGGGCAGGGCAGGAACACCGGGGAGCTGTTTTTT.

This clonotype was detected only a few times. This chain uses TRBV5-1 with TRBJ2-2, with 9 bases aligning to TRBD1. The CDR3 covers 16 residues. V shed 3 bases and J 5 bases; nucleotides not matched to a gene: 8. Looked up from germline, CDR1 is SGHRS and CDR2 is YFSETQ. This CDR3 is CASSSTGTGNTGELFF. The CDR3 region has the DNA TGCGCCAGCAGCTCCACCGGGACAGGGAATACCGGGGAGCTGTTTTTT.

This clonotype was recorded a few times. The CDR3 DNA reads TGCGCCAGCAGCTTGGCCGGACTAGCAGCCTCAGATACGCAGTATTTT. Translated: CASSLAGLAASDTQYF. This sequence joins TRBV5-1 and TRBJ2-3; 8 nucleotides line up with TRBD2. The trim removed 0 bases at V and 4 bases at J, leaving 7 bases unmatched. CDR3 length equals 16 residues. The germline CDR1 and CDR2 sequences are SGHRS and YFSETQ.

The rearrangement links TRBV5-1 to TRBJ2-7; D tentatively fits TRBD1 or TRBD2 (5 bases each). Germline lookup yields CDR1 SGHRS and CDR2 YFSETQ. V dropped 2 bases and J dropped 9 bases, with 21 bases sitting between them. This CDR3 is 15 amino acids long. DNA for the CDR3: TGCGCCAGCAGCTTATCCGGGACGGTACCTACGACGCAGTACTTC. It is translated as CASSLSGTVPTTQYF.

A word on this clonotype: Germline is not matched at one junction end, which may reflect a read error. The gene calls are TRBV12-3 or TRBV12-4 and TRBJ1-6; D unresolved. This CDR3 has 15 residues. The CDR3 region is CASSLGSSSNSPLHF. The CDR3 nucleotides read TGTGCCAGCAGTTTAGGGTCTTCCTCTAATTCACCCCTCCACTTT.

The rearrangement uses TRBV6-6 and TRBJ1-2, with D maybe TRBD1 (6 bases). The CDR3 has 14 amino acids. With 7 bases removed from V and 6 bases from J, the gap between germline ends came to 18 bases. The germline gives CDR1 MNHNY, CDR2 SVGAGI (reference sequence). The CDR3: CASTLPGGGNGYTF. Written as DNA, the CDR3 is TGTGCCAGCACCCTTCCAGGAGGGGGTAATGGCTACACCTTC.

CDR3 region: CASSRDGLAGHTDTQYF. CDR3 nucleotides: TGTGCCAGCAGCAGGGACGGACTAGCGGGACACACAGATACGCAGTATTTT. The rearrangement uses TRBV5-6 and TRBJ2-3; 12 bases are a match to TRBD2. CDR1 and CDR2 from the germline V gene are SGHDT and YYEEEE. With 4 bases clipped from V and 2 bases from J, the junction kept 8 bases outside the gene matches. This CDR3 comprises 17 residues.

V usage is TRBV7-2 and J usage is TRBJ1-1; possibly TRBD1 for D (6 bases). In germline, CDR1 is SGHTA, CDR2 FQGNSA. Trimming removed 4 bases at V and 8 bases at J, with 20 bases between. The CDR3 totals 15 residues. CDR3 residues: CASSSYGGRAGEAFF. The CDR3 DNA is TGTGCCAGCAGCTCCTATGGGGGCCGGGCAGGGGAAGCTTTCTTT.

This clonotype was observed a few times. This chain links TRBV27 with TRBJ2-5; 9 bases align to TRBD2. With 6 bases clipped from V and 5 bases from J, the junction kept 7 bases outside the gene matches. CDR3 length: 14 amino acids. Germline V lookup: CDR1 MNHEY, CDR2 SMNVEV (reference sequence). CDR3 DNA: TGTGCCAGCAGCCCTAGCGGGGTCCTGGAGACCCAGTACTTC. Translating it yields CASSPSGVLETQYF.

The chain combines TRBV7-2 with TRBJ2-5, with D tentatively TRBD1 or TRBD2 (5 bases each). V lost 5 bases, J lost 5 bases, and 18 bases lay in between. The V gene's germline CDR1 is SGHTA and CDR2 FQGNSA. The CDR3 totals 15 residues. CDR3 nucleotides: TGTGCCAGCAGCAAACGACTGGGGGTCGGGGAGACCCAGTACTTC. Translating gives CASSKRLGVGETQYF.

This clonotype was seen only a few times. The CDR3, as DNA: TGTGCCAGCAGAAACGGACCCCCCAGGGATACGCAGTATTTT. This gives the protein CASRNGPPRDTQYF. The chain combines TRBV12-3 or TRBV12-4 with TRBJ2-3; no reliable D call. CDR3 length: 14 amino acids. Trimming stripped 6 bases from V and 6 bases from J, with 16 bases between.

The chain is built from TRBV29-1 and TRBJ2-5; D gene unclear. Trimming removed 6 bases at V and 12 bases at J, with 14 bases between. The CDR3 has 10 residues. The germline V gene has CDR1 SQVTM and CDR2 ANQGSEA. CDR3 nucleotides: TGCAGCGTGAAGGACGGCCACAAGTACTTC. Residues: CSVKDGHKYF.

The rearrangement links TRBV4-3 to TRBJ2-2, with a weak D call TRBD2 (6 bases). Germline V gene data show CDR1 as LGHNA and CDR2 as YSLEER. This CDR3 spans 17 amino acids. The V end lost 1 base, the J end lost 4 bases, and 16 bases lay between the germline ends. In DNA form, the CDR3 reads TGCGCCAGCAGCCAAGCCCCTCTAGCGCACTCCACCGGGGAGCTGTTTTTT. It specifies CASSQAPLAHSTGELFF.